This TCR beta chain was identified during a study of Ad26.COV2.S vaccination and SARS-CoV-2 variants. Study-wide background: Donor allocation was to the COV1001 Ad26.COV2.S trial arm.

Findings and limits, study-wide: Relative to placebo recipients, vaccine recipients exhibited elevated spike-specific TCR breadth. Reports say spike-specific CD8+ and CD4+ T cell responses covered substantial breadth after vaccination.

Specified treatment: some 19 received Ad26.COV2.S at low or high dose, single or two shots; 5 received placebo; per-sample allocation not given. Day 63 after the first injection of vaccine or placebo was the sampling time. Whoever gave the sample was an adult aged 18-55 years in Boston. V shed 7 bases and J shed 8 bases, with 16 bases lying between them. This CDR3 comprises 12 residues. Germline CDR1 is GTSNPN and CDR2 is SVGIG (reference sequence). With respect to this clone: The antigen is unknown.

Assay: immunoSEQ multiplex PCR; the TCRdb copy retains only in-frame clones and omits some. The sample yields about 680,000 clones, around 90% seen once. The source is a person aged 18-65 years who received the Ad26.COV2.S COVID-19 vaccine or a placebo. The rearrangement joins TRBV30 to TRBJ2-3; D is undetermined. The sample was peripheral blood, taken in a trial of Ad26.COV2.S vaccine versus placebo. CDR3 coding DNA: TGTGCCTCGACCAGACGTTTAGGTACGCAGTATTTT. Residues: CASTRRLGTQYF.